Detailed here is one T cell receptor beta chain. These data originate in a study of blood T cell repertoires in COVID-19. At the level of the study: Whether acute or convalescent, the COVID-19 samples came from the United States, Italy and Spain.

Method: immunoSEQ multiplex PCR; TCRdb's copy keeps in-frame clones and lacks some. Among 150,000 to 200,000 clones listed, around 82% were seen once. The clonotype originates from a woman aged 55-69 years with acute COVID-19. Material for sequencing was PBMCs or T cells enriched from blood (not recorded which).

In DNA, the CDR3 is TGTGCCTGGACCCGGGACAGCTCCTACGAGCAGTACTTC. It encodes CAWTRDSSYEQYF. The chain uses TRBV30 and TRBJ2-7; 7 bases fit TRBD1. The germline gives CDR1 GTSNPN, CDR2 SVGIG (reference sequence). Trimming took 4 bases from V and 0 from J; bases not matched to a gene: 3. The CDR3 length is 13 residues.